These 27 T cell receptor beta chains originate from one sample sequenced in a study of PD-1 blockade in classical Hodgkin lymphoma. In every patient, relapse followed autologous stem cell transplantation, while exposure to brentuximab vedotin differed. Magnetic negative selection of thawed PBMCs was the method by which CD4+ T cells were purified. Measured with immunoSEQ multiplex PCR; TCRdb has only the in-frame clones, and not every one. The sample contains approximately 30,000 clones, approximately 80% of which appear only once. The material was CD4+ T cells from blood, obtained at baseline. The receptors here all came from a human donor with classical Hodgkin lymphoma.

This rearrangement joins TRBV29-1 to TRBJ2-5, with unresolved D. Germline loops: CDR1 SQVTM, CDR2 ANQGSEA. Trimming took 1 base from V and 1 from J, leaving 4 bases between them. The CDR3 consists of 12 residues. As DNA, the CDR3 is TGCAGCGTTGAAGGCGCCCAAGAGACCCAGTACTTC. Its translation is CSVEGAQETQYF.

This chain joins TRBV19 and TRBJ2-2, with TRBD1 matching 7 bases. Germline V gives CDR1 LNHDA, CDR2 SQIVND (reference sequence). CDR3 size: 14 residues. Unmatched junction bases numbered 4, after V lost 7 bases and J lost 2 bases. CDR3 sequence: CASITGVNTGELFF. Written as DNA, the CDR3 is TGTGCCAGTATCACAGGGGTTAACACCGGGGAGCTGTTTTTT.

Only a few counts were recorded for this clone. The chain carries TRBV7-9 and TRBJ1-1; D not resolved. Trimming cost V 5 bases and J 7 bases, with 14 bases left between them. Germline V CDR1 and CDR2: SEHNR, FQNEAQ (reference sequence). The CDR3 has 13 amino acids. CDR3 DNA sequence: TGTGCCAGCAGCCCCCTACTACCGGATGAAGCTTTCTTT. Its translation: CASSPLLPDEAFF.

V and J are TRBV11-2 and TRBJ2-7; no definite D call. Germline values: CDR1 SGHAT, CDR2 FQNNGV. This CDR3 has 13 residues. Trimming cost V 5 bases and J 4 bases, with 12 bases left between them. This CDR3 reads CASSPSWGYEQYF. In DNA, the CDR3 is TGTGCCAGCAGCCCCTCTTGGGGTTACGAGCAGTACTTC.

This chain connects TRBV7-9 to TRBJ1-2; no firm D call. Germline CDR1 is SEHNR and CDR2 is FQNEAQ (reference sequence). The ends were cut back, 4 bases at V and 0 bases at J, with 6 bases in the middle. The CDR3 covers 13 residues. The CDR3 nucleotides read TGTGCCAGCAGCTCCCGGACTAACTATGGCTACACCTTC. This gives the protein CASSSRTNYGYTF.

This clone was observed a few times. The chain recombines TRBV19 with TRBJ1-2; no definite D call. There are 15 residues in the CDR3. The germline V gene encodes CDR1 LNHDA and CDR2 SQIVND (reference sequence). V was clipped by 4 bases and J by 3 bases, with 15 bases between them. The chain's CDR3 is CASSTFLEWDYGYTF. The CDR3, as DNA: TGTGCCAGTAGTACCTTCCTGGAGTGGGACTATGGCTACACCTTC. Full variable domain (rest looked up from reference TRBV19 and TRBJ1-2): DGGITQSPKYLFRKEGQNVTLSCEQNLNHDAMYWYRQDPGQGLRLIYYSQIVNDFQKGDIAEGYSVSREKKESFPLTVTSAQKNPTAFYLCASSTFLEWDYGYTFGSGTRLTVV.

The chain recombines TRBV5-1 with TRBJ1-6; no definite D call. The V gene's germline CDR1 is SGHRS and CDR2 YFSETQ. This CDR3 is 14 amino acids long. The V end was cut by 0 bases, the J end by 10 bases, with 11 bases between. The CDR3 DNA follows: TGCGCCAGCAGCTTGGGCCAGGAGGACTCACCCCTCCACTTT. Protein product: CASSLGQEDSPLHF.

This chain joins TRBV7-2 and TRBJ2-7, with unresolved D. Germline CDR1 reads SGHTA; CDR2 reads FQGNSA. V lost 3 bases, J lost 2 bases, and 11 bases lay in between. CDR3 length: 14 amino acids. CDR3: CASSFDLATYEQYF. Here the CDR3 DNA reads TGTGCCAGCAGCTTTGACCTGGCAACCTACGAGCAGTACTTC.

The chain combines TRBV9 with TRBJ1-3; no clear D. Trimming removed 2 bases at V and 2 bases at J, with 5 bases between. The CDR3 is 13 residues long. The germline V gene encodes CDR1 SGDLS and CDR2 YYNGEE. The CDR3 DNA is TGTGCCAGCAGCGTTGGTCCTGGAAACACCATATATTTT. This codes for CASSVGPGNTIYF.

The V gene is TRBV7-2, the J gene TRBJ1-2, with no clear D. V lost 1 base to trimming and J lost 4 bases, with 7 bases between them. Germline CDR1 SGHTA, CDR2 FQGNSA. The CDR3 sequence is 13 residues long. The CDR3, as DNA: TGTGCCAGCAGCTTAGTACCCACCTATGGCTACACCTTC. It codes for CASSLVPTYGYTF.

The chain is built from TRBV19 and TRBJ1-6; no clear D. V lost 3 bases to trimming and J lost 6 bases, with 15 bases between them. The CDR3 consists of 16 residues. Germline V gene sequence: CDR1 LNHDA, CDR2 SQIVND (reference sequence). The CDR3 DNA reads TGTGCCAGTAGTATGCGGCCGCGGGGTGGTAATTCACCCCTCCACTTT. The encoded protein is CASSMRPRGGNSPLHF.

The chain carries TRBV9 and TRBJ1-4; D might be TRBD1 (6 bases). Deletions cut 0 bases from V and 5 bases from J, with 11 bases between. The CDR3 is made up of 15 amino acids. Germline V gene lookup returns CDR1 SGDLS and CDR2 YYNGEE. The DNA for the CDR3 is TGTGCCAGCAGCGTAGACCCAGGGGACAATGAAAAACTGTTTTTT. Protein sequence: CASSVDPGDNEKLFF.

This clone was seen only a few times. The chain couples TRBV7-8 to TRBJ1-1; D gene uncertain. The CDR3 totals 13 residues. Germline V gene sequence: CDR1 SGHVS, CDR2 FQNEAQ. V was shortened by 7 bases and J by 1 base, with 10 bases between the two germline ends. CDR3 sequence reads: CASMRASNTEAFF. As DNA, the CDR3 is TGTGCCAGCATGCGTGCCTCGAACACTGAAGCTTTCTTT.

The sample holds one count of this clone. The chain links TRBV6-6 to TRBJ1-1; TRBD1 might be the D (6 bases). Trimming took off 6 bases at V and 4 bases at J, with 15 bases between the two ends. CDR1 and CDR2 (germline): MNHNY, SVGAGI (reference sequence). This CDR3 is built from 14 residues. CDR3 DNA sequence: TGTGCCAGCAGGTCGTCAGGGGAGATCACTGAAGCTTTCTTT. The encoded protein is CASRSSGEITEAFF.

Notes on this clone: An end of the junction does not agree with germline; a read error may underlie this. Other nucleotide sequences in the sample specify the same CDR3. This chain connects TRBV4-3 to TRBJ2-2; D is undetermined. Per the germline V gene, CDR1 is LGHNA and CDR2 is YSLEER. The CDR3 is 13 residues long. Here the CDR3 reads CASSQGITGELFF. The CDR3 DNA is TGCGCCAGCAGTCAAGGGATTACCGGGGAGCTGTTTTTT.

The rearrangement joins TRBV9 to TRBJ2-3; D is uncertain. Trimming shortened V by 0 bases and J by 4 bases, and 6 bases separated the two germline ends. CDR3 length: 13 residues. Germline V gene sequence: CDR1 SGDLS, CDR2 YYNGEE. CDR3 sequence reads: CASSVVGADTQYF. The DNA of the CDR3 is TGTGCCAGCAGCGTAGTTGGGGCAGATACGCAGTATTTT.

In its sample, this clone was seen a few times. This rearrangement joins TRBV19 to TRBJ2-2; TRBD1 matches 8 bases. Germline lookup yields CDR1 LNHDA and CDR2 SQIVND (reference sequence). J was trimmed by 4 bases and V by 2 bases; bases with no gene match: 6. This CDR3 has 16 amino acids. The CDR3 loop is CASSIPGGRGTGELFF. CDR3 bases: TGTGCCAGTAGTATACCAGGGGGCCGCGGCACCGGGGAGCTGTTTTTT.

The gene calls are TRBV7-2 and TRBJ1-2, with TRBD1 identical over 8 bases. Germline assignment: CDR1 SGHTA and CDR2 FQGNSA. This CDR3 spans 15 amino acids. With V trimmed by 5 bases and J by 3 bases, 8 bases remained unmatched. CDR3 loop: CASSTGQGGDYGYTF. The DNA for the CDR3 is TGTGCCAGCAGCACCGGACAGGGAGGTGACTATGGCTACACCTTC.

The gene calls are TRBV7-9 and TRBJ2-5, with D uncertain. V was trimmed by 4 bases and J by 5 bases, leaving 8 bases between them. The length of the CDR3 is 12 residues. Germline CDR1 reads SEHNR; CDR2 reads FQNEAQ (reference sequence). The CDR3 is CASSSLGETQYF. The CDR3 DNA sequence: TGTGCCAGCAGCTCATTGGGTGAGACCCAGTACTTC.

The gene calls are TRBV11-3 and TRBJ1-4; 7 bases match TRBD1. The ends lost 5 bases at V and 8 bases at J; junction bases unmatched: 8. From germline, CDR1 is SGHNT and CDR2 YENEEA. The CDR3 has 14 residues. For the CDR3, the DNA is TGTGCCAGCAGCGCCGGGACAGTCGAGGAAAAACTGTTTTTT. Translating it yields CASSAGTVEEKLFF.

A few counts support this clone. This chain connects TRBV4-1 to TRBJ1-2; D gene unclear. The CDR3 loop spans 14 amino acids. V was cut by 0 bases and J by 2 bases, with 7 bases left in between. Germline values: CDR1 MGHRA, CDR2 YSYEKL. This CDR3 is CASSQDPFNYGYTF. CDR3 DNA: TGCGCCAGCAGCCAAGATCCCTTCAACTATGGCTACACCTTC.

This chain uses TRBV7-2 with TRBJ2-5; 8 bases are a match to TRBD1. Germline V gene data show CDR1 as SGHTA and CDR2 as FQGNSA. J lost 4 bases, V lost 2 bases, and 6 bases had no gene match. The CDR3 length is 15 residues. DNA for the CDR3: TGTGCCAGCAGCTTAATTCCACAGGGGGGAGAGACCCAGTACTTC. Amino acids: CASSLIPQGGETQYF.

The chain couples TRBV7-2 to TRBJ2-3; TRBD1 matches 7 bases. The CDR3 has 15 residues. Germline-derived CDR1 and CDR2 are SGHTA and FQGNSA. V shed 4 bases and J 0 bases; nucleotides not matched to a gene: 4. The CDR3 sequence is CASSSEGASTDTQYF. The DNA of the CDR3 is TGTGCCAGCAGCTCCGAGGGGGCCAGCACAGATACGCAGTATTTT.

This clone has a handful of counts. This chain connects TRBV19 to TRBJ1-1; 7 bases are a match to TRBD1. Germline CDR1 and CDR2: LNHDA and SQIVND (reference sequence). Trimming removed 6 bases from V and 1 base from J; junction bases left unmatched: 11. CDR3 length: 16 residues. The CDR3 sequence: CASSYRQGATNTEAFF. CDR3 nucleotide sequence: TGTGCCAGTAGCTACCGACAGGGCGCAACGAACACTGAAGCTTTCTTT. The variable domain in full, with the rest retrieved from reference TRBV19 and TRBJ1-1, is DGGITQSPKYLFRKEGQNVTLSCEQNLNHDAMYWYRQDPGQGLRLIYYSQIVNDFQKGDIAEGYSVSREKKESFPLTVTSAQKNPTAFYLCASSYRQGATNTEAFFGQGTRLTVV.

The chain has TRBV10-1 and TRBJ1-1; maybe TRBD1 (6 bases). This CDR3 comprises 13 residues. The V and J ends lost 0 bases and 9 bases respectively, with 11 bases between them. Germline V lookup: CDR1 WNHNN, CDR2 SYGVQD (reference sequence). CDR3 bases: TGCGCCAGCAGTGAGTCGAATCGGGGGCAAGCTTTCTTT. Its translation: CASSESNRGQAFF.

The V call is TRBV20-1, the J call TRBJ2-5; D remains unclear. CDR3 length: 11 residues. Between the trimmed V and J ends, which lost 4 bases and 5 bases, there was a span of 8 bases. The germline gives CDR1 DFQATT, CDR2 SNEGSKA (reference sequence). The CDR3 DNA reads TGCAGTGCTACCGACTGGGAGACCCAGTACTTC. As protein: CSATDWETQYF.

The V gene is TRBV28, the J gene TRBJ1-5; D ambiguous. The V gene's germline CDR1 is MDHEN and CDR2 SYDVKM. The V gene lost 10 bases and the J gene lost 5 bases, with 15 bases spanning the gap. There are 13 residues in the CDR3. CDR3 sequence reads: CATNPPSYQPQHF. For the CDR3, the DNA is TGTGCCACAAACCCTCCCTCCTATCAGCCCCAGCATTTT.